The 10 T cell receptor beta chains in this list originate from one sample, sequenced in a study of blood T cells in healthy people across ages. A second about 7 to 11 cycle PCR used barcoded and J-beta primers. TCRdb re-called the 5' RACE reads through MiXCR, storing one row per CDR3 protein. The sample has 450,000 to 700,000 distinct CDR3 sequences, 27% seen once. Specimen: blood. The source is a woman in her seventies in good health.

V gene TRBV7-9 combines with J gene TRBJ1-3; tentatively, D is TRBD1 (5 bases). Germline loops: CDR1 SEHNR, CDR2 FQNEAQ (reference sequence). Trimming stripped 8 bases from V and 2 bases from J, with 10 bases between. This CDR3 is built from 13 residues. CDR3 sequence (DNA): TGTGCCAGCCTGCAAGGGGCTGGAAACACCATATATTTT. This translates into CASLQGAGNTIYF.

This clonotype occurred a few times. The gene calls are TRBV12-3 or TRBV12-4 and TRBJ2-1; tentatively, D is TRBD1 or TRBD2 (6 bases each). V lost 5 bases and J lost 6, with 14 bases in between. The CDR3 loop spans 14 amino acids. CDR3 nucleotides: TGTGCCAGCAGTCCGATACAGGGAGGCAATGAGCAGTTCTTC. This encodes CASSPIQGGNEQFF.

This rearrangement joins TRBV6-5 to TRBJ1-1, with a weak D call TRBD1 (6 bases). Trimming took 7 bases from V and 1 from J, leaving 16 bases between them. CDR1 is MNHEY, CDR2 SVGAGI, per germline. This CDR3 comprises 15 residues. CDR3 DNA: TGTGCCAGCAAGCTACCAGGGGCCTCGAACACTGAAGCTTTCTTT. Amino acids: CASKLPGASNTEAFF.

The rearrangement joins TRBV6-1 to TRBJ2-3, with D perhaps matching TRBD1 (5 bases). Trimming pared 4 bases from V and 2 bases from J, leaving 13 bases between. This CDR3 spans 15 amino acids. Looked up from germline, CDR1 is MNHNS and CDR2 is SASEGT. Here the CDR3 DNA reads TGTGCCAGCAGTGCCTCGCAGGGATACACAGATACGCAGTATTTT. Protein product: CASSASQGYTDTQYF.

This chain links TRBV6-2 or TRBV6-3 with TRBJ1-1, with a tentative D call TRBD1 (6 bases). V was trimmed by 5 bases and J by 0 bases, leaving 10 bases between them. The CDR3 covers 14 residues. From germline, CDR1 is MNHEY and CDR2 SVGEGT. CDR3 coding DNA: TGTGCCAGCAGTAAACAGGGAATGAACACTGAAGCTTTCTTT. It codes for CASSKQGMNTEAFF.

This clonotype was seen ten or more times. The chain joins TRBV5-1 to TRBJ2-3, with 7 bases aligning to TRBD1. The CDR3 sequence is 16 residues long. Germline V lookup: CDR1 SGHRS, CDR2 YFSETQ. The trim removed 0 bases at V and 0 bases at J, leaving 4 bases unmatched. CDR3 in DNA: TGCGCCAGCAGCTTGGATCCGGGACAGAGCACAGATACGCAGTATTTT. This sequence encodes CASSLDPGQSTDTQYF.

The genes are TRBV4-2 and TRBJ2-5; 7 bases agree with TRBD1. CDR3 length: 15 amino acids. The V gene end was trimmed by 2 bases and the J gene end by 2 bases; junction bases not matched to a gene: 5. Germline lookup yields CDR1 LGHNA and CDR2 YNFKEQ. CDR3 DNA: TGTGCCAGCAGCCAACGGGGACAGCAACAAGAGACCCAGTACTTC. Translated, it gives CASSQRGQQQETQYF.

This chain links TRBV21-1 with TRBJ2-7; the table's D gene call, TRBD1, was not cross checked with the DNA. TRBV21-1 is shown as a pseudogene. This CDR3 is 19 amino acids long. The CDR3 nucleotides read TGTGCCAGCAGCAAAGGACAGGGGGTAAAGAAGGTCTTATCCTACGAGCAGTACTTC. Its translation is CASSKGQGVKKVLSYEQYF.

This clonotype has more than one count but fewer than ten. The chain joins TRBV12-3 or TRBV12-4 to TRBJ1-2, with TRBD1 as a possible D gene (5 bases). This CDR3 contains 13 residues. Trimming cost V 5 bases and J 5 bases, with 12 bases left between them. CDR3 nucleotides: TGTGCCAGCAGTCCGGTTTGGGGGTATGGCTACACCTTC. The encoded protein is CASSPVWGYGYTF.

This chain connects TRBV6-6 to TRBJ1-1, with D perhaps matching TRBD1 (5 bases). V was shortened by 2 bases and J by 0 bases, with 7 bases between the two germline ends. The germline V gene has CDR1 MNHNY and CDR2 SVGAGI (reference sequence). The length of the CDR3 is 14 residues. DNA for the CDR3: TGTGCCAGCAGTTACCCCAGGGTGAACACTGAAGCTTTCTTT. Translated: CASSYPRVNTEAFF.